This T cell receptor (beta chain) was recorded in a study of cytomegalovirus exposure and HLA in healthy donors. Regarding the study as a whole: Cytomegalovirus association was listed for 150 or so TCR beta chains. 87-base-pair reads could not separate some V segments, including TRBV6-2 and TRBV6-3. TCR beta sequences reportedly predicted the HLA-A and HLA-B alleles of most subjects accurately. Within a later analysis, the majority of CMV-associated TCR beta chains appeared HLA-restricted.

This clone was seen once. Its specificity is not known. Losses at the gene ends were 5 bases for V and 1 base for J; bases not matched to a gene: 10. The CDR3 is made up of 17 amino acids. In germline, CDR1 is SNHLY, CDR2 FYNNEI. The PCR made use of 60 Vbeta and 13 Jbeta primers. Sequencing used immunoSEQ multiplex PCR; TCRdb keeps in-frame clones, though not all of them. In the table there are about 100,000 clones, roughly 80% of which are singletons. The V call is TRBV2, the J call TRBJ2-2, with 7 bases fitting TRBD2. The sample consisted of PBMCs. The clonotype was recovered from a man aged 30 to 45 in good health and CMV-seronegative. The CDR3: CASSLTKTSKNTGELFF. The CDR3 DNA is TGTGCCAGCAGTCTGACGAAGACTAGCAAGAACACCGGGGAGCTGTTTTTT.